Given below is one T cell receptor beta chain in context. Its antigen is currently unknown. The entry originates in a study of CD8 T cells in ankylosing spondylitis. MiXCR, run by TCRdb on the 5' RACE reads, gives a single entry per CDR3 protein. In the table there are roughly 470,000 distinct CDR3 sequences, roughly 27% of which are singletons. General study findings and limits: Apparently characteristic of ankylosing spondylitis blood was a TCR beta motif (about eight highly homologous variants).

The CDR3 is 14 residues long. With 2 bases clipped from V and 5 bases from J, the junction kept 5 bases outside the gene matches. CDR1 is LGHDT, CDR2 YNNKEL, per germline (reference sequence). This receptor was obtained from a male donor with ankylosing spondylitis. Sequencing input: blood, either unsorted or a sorted T cell fraction (not recorded which). The chain links TRBV3-1 to TRBJ1-1, with TRBD1 matching over 7 bases. The CDR3 region is CASSQNRGETEAFF. CDR3 nucleotide sequence: TGTGCCAGCAGCCAAAACAGGGGAGAAACTGAAGCTTTCTTT.